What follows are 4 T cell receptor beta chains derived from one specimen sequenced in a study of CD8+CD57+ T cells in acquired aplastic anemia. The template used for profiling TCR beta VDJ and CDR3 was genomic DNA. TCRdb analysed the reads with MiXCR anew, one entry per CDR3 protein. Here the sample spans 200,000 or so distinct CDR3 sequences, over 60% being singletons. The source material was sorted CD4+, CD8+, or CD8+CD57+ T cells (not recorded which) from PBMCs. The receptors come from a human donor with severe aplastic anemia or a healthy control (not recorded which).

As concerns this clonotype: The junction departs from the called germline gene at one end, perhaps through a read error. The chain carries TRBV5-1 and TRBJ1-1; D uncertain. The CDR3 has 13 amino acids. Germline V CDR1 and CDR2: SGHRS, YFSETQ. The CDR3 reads CASSSTSAPEALF. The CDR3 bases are TGCGCCAGCAGCTCAACGTCCGCCCCTGAAGCTCTCTTT.

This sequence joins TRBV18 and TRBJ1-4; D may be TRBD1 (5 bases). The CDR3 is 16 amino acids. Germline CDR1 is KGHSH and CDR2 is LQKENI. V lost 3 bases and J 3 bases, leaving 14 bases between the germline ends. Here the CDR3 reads CASSPTKGKANEKLFF. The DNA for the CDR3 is TGTGCCAGCTCACCCACAAAGGGGAAGGCTAATGAAAAACTGTTTTTT.

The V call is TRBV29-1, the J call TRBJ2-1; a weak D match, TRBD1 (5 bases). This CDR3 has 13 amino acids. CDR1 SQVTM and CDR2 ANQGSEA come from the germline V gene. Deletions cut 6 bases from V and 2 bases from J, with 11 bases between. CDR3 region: CSVDTLTYNEQFF. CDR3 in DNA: TGCAGCGTGGACACCTTAACCTACAATGAGCAGTTCTTC.

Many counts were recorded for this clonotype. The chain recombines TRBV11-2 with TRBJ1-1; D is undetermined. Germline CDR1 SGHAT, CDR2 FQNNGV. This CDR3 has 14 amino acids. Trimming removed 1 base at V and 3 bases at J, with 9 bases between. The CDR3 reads CASSLGGVDTEAFF. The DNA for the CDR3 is TGTGCCAGCAGCTTAGGAGGAGTAGACACTGAAGCTTTCTTT. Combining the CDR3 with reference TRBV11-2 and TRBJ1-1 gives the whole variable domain EAGVAQSPRYKIIEKRQSVAFWCNPISGHATLYWYQQILGQGPKLLIQFQNNGVVDDSQLPKDRFSAERLKGVDSTLKIQPAKLEDSAVYLCASSLGGVDTEAFFGQGTRLTVV.